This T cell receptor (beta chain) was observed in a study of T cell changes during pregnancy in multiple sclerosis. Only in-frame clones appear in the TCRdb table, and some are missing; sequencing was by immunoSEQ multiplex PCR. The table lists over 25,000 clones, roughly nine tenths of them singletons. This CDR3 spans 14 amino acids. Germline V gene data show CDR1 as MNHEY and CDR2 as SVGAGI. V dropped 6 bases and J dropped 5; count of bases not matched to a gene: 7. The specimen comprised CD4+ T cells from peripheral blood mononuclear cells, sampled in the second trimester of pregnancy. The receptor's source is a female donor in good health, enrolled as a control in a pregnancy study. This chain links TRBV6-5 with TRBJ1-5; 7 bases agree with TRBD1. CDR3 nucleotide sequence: TGTGCCAGCAGCCGACAGGGTAATTATCAGCCCCAGCATTTT. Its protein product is CASSRQGNYQPQHF.